These T cell receptor beta chains were read from a single sample in a study of cytomegalovirus exposure and HLA in healthy donors. Measured with immunoSEQ multiplex PCR; TCRdb has only the in-frame clones, and not every one. Counted here are some 120,000 clones, 75% occurring once; the ten biggest clones make up over 2.5%. The sequenced material came from PBMCs. These TCRs come from a woman between 50 and 59 years old in good health and CMV-seronegative. The CDR3 runs from the conserved cysteine through the conserved F or W. The D gene is left open where the match is weak. Some rows have no size entry. The others give once, few or many, or a class for an expanded clone.

abundance: few
v_gene: TRBV7-2
d_gene: TRBD1
j_gene: TRBJ2-1
len: 15
CDR3nt: TGTGCCAGCAGCCGCCAGGACAGGGGATCCAATGAGCAGTTCTTC
CDR3aa: CASSRQDRGSNEQFF

abundance: once
v_gene: TRBV7-8
d_gene: TRBD1
j_gene: TRBJ1-5
len: 15
CDR3nt: TGTGCCAGCAGCTTAGCGGGACAGGGAGGTCAGCCCCAGCATTTT
CDR3aa: CASSLAGQGGQPQHF

abundance: NA
v_gene: TRBV7-3
d_gene: TRBD2
j_gene: TRBJ2-1
len: 14
CDR3nt: TGTGCCAGCAGGGTGACCGGGACTAGCGGGGCGCAGTTCTTC
CDR3aa: CASRVTGTSGAQFF

abundance: once
v_gene: TRBV28
d_gene: TRBD1
j_gene: TRBJ2-1
len: 16
CDR3nt: TGTGCCAGCACCTACGGGGACAGGGGATTAAAAAATGAGCAGTTCTTC
CDR3aa: CASTYGDRGLKNEQFF

abundance: few
v_gene: TRBV9
d_gene: TRBD1
j_gene: TRBJ2-1
len: 15
CDR3nt: TGTGCCAGCAACAATCCGGGACAGTTTTACAATGAGCAGTTCTTC
CDR3aa: CASNNPGQFYNEQFF

abundance: NA
v_gene: TRBV18
d_gene: NA
j_gene: TRBJ1-2
len: 15
CDR3nt: TGTGCCAGCTCACTTGGGGCAGACACCGTTTATGGCTACACCTTC
CDR3aa: CASSLGADTVYGYTF

abundance: NA
v_gene: TRBV5-4
d_gene: TRBD2
j_gene: TRBJ2-7
len: 17
CDR3nt: TGTGCCAGCAGCTTGGGACCGGGACTAGGGACCTCCTACGAGCAGTACTTC
CDR3aa: CASSLGPGLGTSYEQYF

abundance: NA
v_gene: TRBV7-9
d_gene: TRBD2
j_gene: TRBJ2-5
len: 16
CDR3nt: TGTTCCAGCAGCGCGGATCGACTAGCGGGAGTTGAGACCCAGTACTTC
CDR3aa: CSSSADRLAGVETQYF

abundance: NA
v_gene: TRBV11-2
d_gene: NA
j_gene: TRBJ1-1
len: 11
CDR3nt: TGTGCCAGCAGCTTATCAGGTCCAGCTTTCTTT
CDR3aa: CASSLSGPAFF

abundance: once
v_gene: TRBV19
d_gene: TRBD1
j_gene: TRBJ1-1
len: 14
CDR3nt: TGTGCCAGTGACCAGGGACAGGGGGGAACTGAAGCTTTCTTT
CDR3aa: CASDQGQGGTEAFF

abundance: few
v_gene: TRBV28
d_gene: NA
j_gene: TRBJ1-5
len: 12
CDR3nt: TGTGCCAGCGGGCGATCCTATCAGCCCCAGCATTTT
CDR3aa: CASGRSYQPQHF

abundance: NA
v_gene: TRBV18
d_gene: NA
j_gene: TRBJ2-5
len: 16
CDR3nt: TGTGCCAGCTCGTCTCAATTGCAGACAAACCAAGAGACCCAGTACTTC
CDR3aa: CASSSQLQTNQETQYF

abundance: NA
v_gene: TRBV5-1
d_gene: NA
j_gene: TRBJ1-3
len: 13
CDR3nt: TGCGCCAGCATCCGAGTCTCTGGAAACACCATATATTTT
CDR3aa: CASIRVSGNTIYF

abundance: NA
v_gene: TRBV5-1
d_gene: TRBD1
j_gene: TRBJ1-1
len: 14
CDR3nt: TGCGCCAGCAGCCTGGGACAGACCAGCGCTGAAGCTTTCTTT
CDR3aa: CASSLGQTSAEAFF

abundance: few
v_gene: TRBV28
d_gene: TRBD2
j_gene: TRBJ2-5
len: 16
CDR3nt: TGTGCCAGCAGCCATCAACTAGCGGGAGGGTTCAAGACCCAGTACTTC
CDR3aa: CASSHQLAGGFKTQYF

abundance: NA
v_gene: TRBV4-1
d_gene: TRBD1
j_gene: TRBJ1-2
len: 15
CDR3nt: TGCGCCAGCAGCCCCGGGACAGGGGAGCGGCATGGCTACACCTTC
CDR3aa: CASSPGTGERHGYTF

abundance: NA
v_gene: TRBV4-2
d_gene: NA
j_gene: TRBJ2-7
len: 14
CDR3nt: TGTGCCAGCAGCCAAGGGGACATTAGCTACGAGCAGTACTTC
CDR3aa: CASSQGDISYEQYF

abundance: NA
v_gene: TRBV4-3
d_gene: TRBD1
j_gene: TRBJ2-1
len: 13
CDR3nt: TGCGCCAGCAGCCACAGACAGGGGAATGAGCAGTTCTTC
CDR3aa: CASSHRQGNEQFF

abundance: few
v_gene: TRBV4-2
d_gene: NA
j_gene: TRBJ1-2
len: 13
CDR3nt: TGTGCCAGCAGCCAAGATAACCGGGTGGGCTACACCTTC
CDR3aa: CASSQDNRVGYTF

abundance: NA
v_gene: TRBV4-3
d_gene: TRBD2
j_gene: TRBJ2-2
len: 14
CDR3nt: TGCGCCAGCGGGGATCTAGCGGAGACCGGGGAGCTGTTTTTT
CDR3aa: CASGDLAETGELFF

abundance: few
v_gene: TRBV13
d_gene: NA
j_gene: TRBJ2-5
len: 13
CDR3nt: TGTGCCAGCAGCTCCTACGGGGGAGAGACCCAGTACTTC
CDR3aa: CASSSYGGETQYF

abundance: NA
v_gene: TRBV6-6
d_gene: TRBD1
j_gene: TRBJ1-1
len: 14
CDR3nt: TGTGCCAGCAGGCCGGGACAGGGTCACACTGAAGCTTTCTTT
CDR3aa: CASRPGQGHTEAFF

abundance: few
v_gene: TRBV30
d_gene: NA
j_gene: TRBJ2-7
len: 12
CDR3nt: TGTGCCTGGAGTGTACTATGGGACGAGCAGTACTTC
CDR3aa: CAWSVLWDEQYF

abundance: NA
v_gene: TRBV5-4
d_gene: TRBD2
j_gene: TRBJ2-5
len: 15
CDR3nt: TGTGCCAGCAGCTTGGACCCGGGAGGGGTAGAGACCCAGTACTTC
CDR3aa: CASSLDPGGVETQYF

abundance: NA
v_gene: TRBV2
d_gene: NA
j_gene: TRBJ1-2
len: 16
CDR3nt: TGTGCCAGCAGTAAGCGGGACGCTGAGATTAACTATGGCTACACCTTC
CDR3aa: CASSKRDAEINYGYTF

abundance: NA
v_gene: TRBV6-5
d_gene: TRBD1
j_gene: TRBJ1-5
len: 14
CDR3nt: TGTGCCAGCAGCGATTCCAGGGGGAATCAGCCCCAGCATTTT
CDR3aa: CASSDSRGNQPQHF

abundance: NA
v_gene: TRBV27
d_gene: TRBD2
j_gene: TRBJ2-1
len: 17
CDR3nt: TGTGCCAGCAGTTTAGTTAGCGGGATGGCCCTCTACAATGAGCAGTTCTTC
CDR3aa: CASSLVSGMALYNEQFF

abundance: NA
v_gene: TRBV30
d_gene: NA
j_gene: TRBJ2-2
len: 11
CDR3nt: TGTGCCCTGAAGGAGACCGGGGAGCTGTTTTTT
CDR3aa: CALKETGELFF

abundance: NA
v_gene: TRBV9
d_gene: NA
j_gene: TRBJ2-3
len: 14
CDR3nt: TGTGCCAGCAGCGTAGAACTTCGCACAGATACGCAGTATTTT
CDR3aa: CASSVELRTDTQYF